This T cell receptor beta chain was profiled in a study of blood T cell repertoires in COVID-19. Trimming stripped 4 bases from V and 3 bases from J, with 18 bases between. This CDR3 is built from 16 residues. Germline V lookup: CDR1 GTSNPN, CDR2 SVGIG (reference sequence). Sequenced by immunoSEQ multiplex PCR; TCRdb stores in-frame clones only, minus some. The sample lists roughly 12,000 clones, roughly 87% seen once, with around 45% in the top ten. The sample consisted of peripheral blood. The sequence was obtained from an elderly man with acute or convalescent COVID-19. The chain carries TRBV30 and TRBJ1-4; D is ambiguous. The CDR3 sequence is CAWTPPQMIPNEKLFF. CDR3 nucleotides: TGTGCCTGGACCCCTCCACAGATGATTCCTAATGAAAAACTGTTTTTT. The full variable domain, completed using reference TRBV30 and TRBJ1-4, is SQTIHQWPATLVQPVGSPLSLECTVEGTSNPNLYWYRQAAGRGLQLLFYSVGIGQISSEVPQNLSASRPQDRQFILSSKKLLLSDSGFYLCAWTPPQMIPNEKLFFGSGTQLSVL.